The clone carrying this T cell receptor beta chain has ten or more counts. Its matching antigen is unknown. This CDR3 region has 13 residues. The ends were cut back, 4 bases at V and 2 bases at J, with 12 bases in the middle. Germline V gene sequence: CDR1 DFQATT, CDR2 SNEGSKA (reference sequence). Time point denoted: persistent/refractory GD, antithyroid drugs over 5 years with positive TRAb. Extracted RNA from PBMCs served as the source of the TCR library. The data belong to a study of regulatory T cells in long-lasting Graves disease. On the study more broadly: Over 5 years on antithyroid drugs plus positive TSH receptor antibodies marked Graves' disease as persistent.

Through Arm-PCR of CDR3 regions and iRepertoire HTBI primers, TCR beta libraries were built. TCRdb fed the multiplex PCR reads into MiXCR, producing one record per CDR3 protein. The sample yields more than 300,000 distinct CDR3 sequences, around 20% seen once. Regarding the study as a whole: Newly diagnosed patients shared more than 750 public clonotypes; persistent patients shared about 2,500.

The sequence derives from a female donor with Graves disease. The chain uses TRBV20-1 and TRBJ2-7, with D possibly being TRBD2 (6 bases). The specimen was peripheral blood mononuclear cells (PBMCs), collected when the disease was refractory, from a patient treated with antithyroid drugs. The CDR3 loop reads CSATGLATYEQYF. In DNA, the CDR3 is TGCAGTGCTACGGGGCTAGCGACCTACGAGCAGTACTTC.